The clone carrying this T cell receptor beta chain was picked up one time. As yet, its antigen is unknown. Germline V gives CDR1 LNHDA, CDR2 SQIVND (reference sequence). The CDR3 loop spans 14 amino acids. Trimming stripped 3 bases from V and 4 bases from J, with 12 bases between. The data were obtained in a study of shared clonotypes between healthy human individuals. Study-wide results and caveats: Sharing of clonotypes among donors was expected to vary with sequencing depth.

The assay was carried out at the deep level. Some clones are missing from TCRdb's copy, which holds only in-frame ones; the method was immunoSEQ multiplex PCR. The top ten clones hold around 0.35% of a sample with 2,500,000 or so clones, 80% to 95% of them seen once. Free of recent acute infections or vaccinations, the donors were healthy HIV-negative adults. The clonotype comes from a man aged 18 to 30 in good health. Some clones in this sample may be carry-over from other donors' samples. The sequencing input was naive CD4+ T cells from PBMCs. The subset denotes: CD45RA+ positively selected. The chain carries TRBV19 and TRBJ1-2; D gene ambiguous. Here the CDR3 reads CASSISPASYGYTF. CDR3 DNA: TGTGCCAGTAGTATTTCTCCGGCTTCCTATGGCTACACCTTC.